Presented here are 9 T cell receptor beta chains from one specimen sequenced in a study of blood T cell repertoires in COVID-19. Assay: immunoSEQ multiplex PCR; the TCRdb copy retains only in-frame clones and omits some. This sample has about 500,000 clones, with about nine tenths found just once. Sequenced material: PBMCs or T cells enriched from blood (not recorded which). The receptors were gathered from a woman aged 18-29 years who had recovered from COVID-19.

The CDR3 DNA is TGTGCCAGCAGCTTATTCTTCGGGAGCGGGGAGCTGTTTTTT. This sequence encodes CASSLFFGSGELFF. This rearrangement joins TRBV11-3 to TRBJ2-2; D might be TRBD2 (6 bases). There are 14 residues in the CDR3. Trimming stripped 2 bases from V and 7 bases from J, with 11 bases between. CDR1 and CDR2 (germline): SGHNT, YENEEA.

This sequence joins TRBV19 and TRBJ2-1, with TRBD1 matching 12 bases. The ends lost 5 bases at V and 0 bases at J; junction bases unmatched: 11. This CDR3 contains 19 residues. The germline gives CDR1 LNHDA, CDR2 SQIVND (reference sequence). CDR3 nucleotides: TGTGCCAGTAGTTTAAAGGGACAGGGGGCATTCAGCTCCTACAATGAGCAGTTCTTC. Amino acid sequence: CASSLKGQGAFSSYNEQFF.

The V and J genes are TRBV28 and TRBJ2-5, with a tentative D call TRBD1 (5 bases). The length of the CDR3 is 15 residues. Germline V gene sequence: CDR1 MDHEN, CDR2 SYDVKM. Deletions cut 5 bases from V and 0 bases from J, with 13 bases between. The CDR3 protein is CASSPETDYQETQYF. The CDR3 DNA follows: TGTGCCAGCAGTCCGGAGACAGACTACCAAGAGACCCAGTACTTC.

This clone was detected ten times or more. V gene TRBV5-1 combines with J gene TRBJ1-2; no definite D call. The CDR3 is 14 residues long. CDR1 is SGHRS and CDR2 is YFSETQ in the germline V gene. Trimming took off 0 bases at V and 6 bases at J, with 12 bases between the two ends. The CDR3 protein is CASSLVEADDGYTF. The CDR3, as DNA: TGCGCCAGCAGCTTGGTAGAGGCAGACGATGGCTACACCTTC.

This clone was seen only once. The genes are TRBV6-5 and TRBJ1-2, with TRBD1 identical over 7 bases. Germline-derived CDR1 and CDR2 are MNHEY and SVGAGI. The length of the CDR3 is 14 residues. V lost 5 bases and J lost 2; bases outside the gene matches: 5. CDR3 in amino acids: CASSRQGRNYGYTF. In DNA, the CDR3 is TGTGCCAGCAGTCGACAGGGAAGGAACTATGGCTACACCTTC.

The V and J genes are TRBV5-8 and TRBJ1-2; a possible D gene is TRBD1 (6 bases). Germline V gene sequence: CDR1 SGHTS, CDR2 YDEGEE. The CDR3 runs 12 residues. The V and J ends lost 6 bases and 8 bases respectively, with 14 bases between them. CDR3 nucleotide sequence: TGTGCCAGCAACGGGGGGCAGGAGGGCTACACCTTC. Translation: CASNGGQEGYTF.

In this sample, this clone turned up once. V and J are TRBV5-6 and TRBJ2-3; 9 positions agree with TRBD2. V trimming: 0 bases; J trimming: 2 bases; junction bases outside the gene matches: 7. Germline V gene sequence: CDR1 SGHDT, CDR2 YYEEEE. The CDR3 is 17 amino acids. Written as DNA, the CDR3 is TGTGCCAGCAGCTTGGCCCAAACTAGCGGGCACACAGATACGCAGTATTTT. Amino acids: CASSLAQTSGHTDTQYF. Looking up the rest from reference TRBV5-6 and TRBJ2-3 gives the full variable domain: DAGVTQSPTHLIKTRGQQVTLRCSPKSGHDTVSWYQQALGQGPQFIFQYYEEEERQRGNFPDRFSGHQFPNYSSELNVNALLLGDSALYLCASSLAQTSGHTDTQYFGPGTRLTVL.

CDR3 residues: CATSDSSPGEQYF. The CDR3 bases are TGTGCCACATCGGACTCTTCCCCGGGAGAGCAGTACTTC. The J gene is TRBJ2-7, the V gene TRBV12-3 or TRBV12-4; possible D gene TRBD2, 5 bases. The length of the CDR3 is 13 residues. V lost 10 bases and J 7 bases, leaving 20 bases between the germline ends.

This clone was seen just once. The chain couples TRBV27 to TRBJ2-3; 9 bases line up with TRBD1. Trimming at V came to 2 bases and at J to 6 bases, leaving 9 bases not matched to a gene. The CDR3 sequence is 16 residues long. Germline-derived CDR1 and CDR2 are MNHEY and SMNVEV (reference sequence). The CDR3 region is CASSLIKGTGMDTQYF. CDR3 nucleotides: TGTGCCAGCAGTTTAATTAAGGGGACAGGGATGGATACGCAGTATTTT.